This T cell receptor beta chain was profiled in a study of beta chain features in type 1 diabetes. The V and J ends lost 6 bases and 1 base, in that order; junction bases with no gene match: 8. The CDR3 has 16 residues. CDR1 and CDR2 (germline): LNHDA, SQIVND (reference sequence). With respect to this clone: The antigen is undetermined.

Expressed TCRB transcripts were sequenced after all isolated RNA was converted to cDNA. Sequenced by immunoSEQ multiplex PCR; TCRdb stores in-frame clones only, minus some. The sample shows about 160,000 clones, 9% to 10% of them seen only once. Overall study findings and caveats: Across all four CD4+ subsets, people with type 1 diabetes showed modestly shorter TCRB CDR3s.

The chain uses TRBV19 and TRBJ2-1, with 8 nucleotides matching TRBD2. The sequencing sample was made of central memory CD4+ T cells from blood. The source is a woman in her twenties or thirties with type 1 diabetes. The CDR3 reads CASSRTSRKSYNEQFF. The CDR3 DNA reads as TGTGCCAGTAGCAGGACTAGCAGGAAGTCCTACAATGAGCAGTTCTTC.